These 13 T cell receptor beta chains were sequenced from one sample in a study of STAT5B mutations in CD4+ large granular lymphocyte leukemia. Here immunoSEQ multiplex PCR was the method, and the copy in TCRdb shows in-frame clones only, minus some. Here the sample spans nearly 45,000 clones, roughly 85% being singletons. The sample consisted of CD4+ T cells from blood buffy coats. These receptors were obtained from a human donor in good health.

This clone showed up just once. J is TRBJ1-2 and V is TRBV5-6; TRBD1 aligns across 8 bases. Germline loops: CDR1 SGHDT, CDR2 YYEEEE. Trimming cost V 4 bases and J 6 bases; bases outside gene matches: 8. The CDR3 extends over 14 amino acids. The CDR3 loop reads CASSGRQGRNGYTF. The CDR3 DNA is TGTGCCAGCAGCGGCAGACAGGGGAGGAATGGCTACACCTTC.

This clone was seen only a few times. V gene TRBV30 combines with J gene TRBJ1-1; 8 bases are a match to TRBD1. Per germline, CDR1 GTSNPN and CDR2 SVGIG (reference sequence). V trimming: 3 bases; J trimming: 12 bases; junction bases outside the gene matches: 6. The CDR3 extends over 11 amino acids. The CDR3 DNA reads as TGTGCCTGGAGGGAAAGCAGGGGGCCTTTCTTT. Protein product: CAWRESRGPFF.

The gene calls are TRBV18 and TRBJ1-1, with D maybe TRBD1 (5 bases). With 3 bases removed from V and 1 base from J, the gap between germline ends came to 9 bases. This CDR3 is 14 amino acids long. Germline CDR1 and CDR2: KGHSH and LQKENI. The CDR3 is CASSPWGRNTEAFF. The CDR3 DNA reads as TGTGCCAGCTCACCCTGGGGGAGGAACACTGAAGCTTTCTTT.

The V and J genes are TRBV7-9 and TRBJ1-1; D call uncertain. This CDR3 has 12 amino acids. Germline assignment: CDR1 SEHNR and CDR2 FQNEAQ (reference sequence). V was clipped by 1 base and J by 6 bases, with 6 bases between them. Here the CDR3 reads CASSLVGPEAFF. As DNA, the CDR3 is TGTGCCAGCAGCTTAGTGGGCCCTGAAGCTTTCTTT.

In nucleotides, the CDR3 is TGTGCCAGTAGTGAGTTCCAGTCCAATGAGCAGTTCTTC. Protein sequence: CASSEFQSNEQFF. V and J are TRBV19 and TRBJ2-1; D remains unclear. There are 13 residues in the CDR3. Trimming left V 5 bases short and J 6 bases short, with 11 bases between. Germline CDR1 is LNHDA and CDR2 is SQIVND (reference sequence).

Written as DNA, the CDR3 is TGTGCCAGCAGTTTAGGCAGGGTAGAGACCCAGTACTTC. It specifies CASSLGRVETQYF. The chain recombines TRBV28 with TRBJ2-5; D may be TRBD1 (5 bases). This CDR3 spans 13 amino acids. Trimming took 2 bases from V and 4 from J, leaving 8 bases between them. Germline V gene lookup returns CDR1 MDHEN and CDR2 SYDVKM.

The rearrangement joins TRBV6-5 to TRBJ1-6; no clear D. CDR3 length: 13 residues. The germline V and J ends were trimmed by 0 bases and 8 bases, with 5 bases remaining between them. Germline V CDR1 and CDR2: MNHEY, SVGAGI. The CDR3 DNA is TGTGCCAGCAGTTACTCGGGTTATTCACCCCTCCACTTT. This codes for CASSYSGYSPLHF.

This chain uses TRBV6-5 with TRBJ1-1; possibly TRBD1 for D (5 bases). CDR3 length equals 13 residues. The V gene's germline CDR1 is MNHEY and CDR2 SVGAGI. The ends were cut back, 2 bases at V and 4 bases at J, with 8 bases in the middle. The CDR3 bases are TGTGCCAGCAGTTACGGGGGTGGCACTGAAGCTTTCTTT. It encodes CASSYGGGTEAFF.

This clone occurred once. The chain recombines TRBV13 with TRBJ1-2; D is perhaps TRBD1 (5 bases). Germline CDR1 and CDR2: PRHDT and FYEKMQ (reference sequence). The CDR3 has 14 residues. V shed 4 bases and J shed 2 bases, with 11 bases lying between them. DNA for the CDR3: TGTGCCAGCAGCTCGCGTCCAGGGAACTATGGCTACACCTTC. Translating it yields CASSSRPGNYGYTF.

Note on this clone: This sample also contains other DNA sequences that code for the same CDR3. The chain uses TRBV5-1 and TRBJ2-3; 8 bases are a match to TRBD2. This CDR3 has 16 amino acids. The junction had 5 bases not matched to a gene; V was cut back by 0 bases and J by 2 bases. Germline V gives CDR1 SGHRS, CDR2 YFSETQ. In nucleotides, the CDR3 is TGCGCCAGCAGCTTGGTCGCGGGAGGCCTCACAGATACGCAGTATTTT. Protein sequence: CASSLVAGGLTDTQYF.

This CDR3 reads CASSLDTNTGELFF. The CDR3 bases are TGTGCCAGCAGTTTGGACACGAACACCGGGGAGCTGTTTTTT. This chain joins TRBV27 and TRBJ2-2; a weak D match, TRBD1 (5 bases). This CDR3 is built from 14 residues. Germline V gene lookup returns CDR1 MNHEY and CDR2 SMNVEV (reference sequence). The V end was cut by 3 bases, the J end by 0 bases, with 5 bases between.

This chain links TRBV29-1 with TRBJ1-3; D remains ambiguous. CDR3 length: 11 residues. Germline CDR1 reads SQVTM; CDR2 reads ANQGSEA. V shed 4 bases and J shed 4 bases, with 5 bases lying between them. The CDR3 is CSVAAGNTIYF. DNA for the CDR3: TGCAGCGTTGCGGCAGGAAACACCATATATTTT.

The rearrangement uses TRBV7-6 and TRBJ2-5; D gene ambiguous. Per germline, CDR1 SGHVS and CDR2 FNYEAQ. Trimming took off 7 bases at V and 2 bases at J, with 14 bases between the two ends. The CDR3 loop spans 14 amino acids. CDR3 loop: CASTYQVSQETQYF. CDR3 nucleotides: TGTGCCAGCACCTACCAGGTGTCACAAGAGACCCAGTACTTC.